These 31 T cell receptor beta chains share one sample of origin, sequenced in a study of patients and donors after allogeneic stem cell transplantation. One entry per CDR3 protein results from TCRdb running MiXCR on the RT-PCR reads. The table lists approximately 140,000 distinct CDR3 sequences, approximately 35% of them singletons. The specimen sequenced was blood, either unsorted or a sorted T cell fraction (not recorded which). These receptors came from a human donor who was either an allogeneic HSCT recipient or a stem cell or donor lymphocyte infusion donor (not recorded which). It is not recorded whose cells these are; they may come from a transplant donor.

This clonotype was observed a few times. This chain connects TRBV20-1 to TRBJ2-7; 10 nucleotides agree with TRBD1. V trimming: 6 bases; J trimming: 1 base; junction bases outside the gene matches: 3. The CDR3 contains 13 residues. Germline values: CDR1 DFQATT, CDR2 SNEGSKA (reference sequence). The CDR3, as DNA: TGCAGTGCGGCGGGACAGGGGTCCTACGAGCAGTACGTC. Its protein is CSAAGQGSYEQYV.

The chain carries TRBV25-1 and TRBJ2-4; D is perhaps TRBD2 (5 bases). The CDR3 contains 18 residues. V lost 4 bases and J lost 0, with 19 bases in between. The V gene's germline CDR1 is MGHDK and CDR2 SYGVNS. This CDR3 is CASSAGPGGTLAKNIQYF. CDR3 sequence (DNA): TGTGCCAGCAGTGCCGGGCCAGGAGGTACTCTAGCCAAAAACATTCAGTACTTC.

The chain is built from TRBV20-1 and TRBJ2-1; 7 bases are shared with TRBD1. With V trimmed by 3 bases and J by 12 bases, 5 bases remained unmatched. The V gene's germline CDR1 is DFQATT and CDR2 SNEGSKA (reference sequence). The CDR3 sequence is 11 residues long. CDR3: CSARDRQGQFF. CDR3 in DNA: TGCAGTGCTAGGGATAGACAGGGGCAGTTCTTC.

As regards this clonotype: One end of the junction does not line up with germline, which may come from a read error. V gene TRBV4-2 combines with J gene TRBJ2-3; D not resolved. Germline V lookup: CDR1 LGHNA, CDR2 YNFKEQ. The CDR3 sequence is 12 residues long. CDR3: CASSQDMDTQYF. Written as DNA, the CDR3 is TGTGCAAGCAGCCAAGATATGGATACGCAGTATTTT.

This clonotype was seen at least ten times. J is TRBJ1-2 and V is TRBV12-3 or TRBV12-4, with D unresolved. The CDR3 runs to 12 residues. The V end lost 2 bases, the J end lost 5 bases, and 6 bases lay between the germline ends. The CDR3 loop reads CASSLQVYGYTF. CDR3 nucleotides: TGTGCCAGCAGTTTACAGGTTTATGGCTACACCTTC.

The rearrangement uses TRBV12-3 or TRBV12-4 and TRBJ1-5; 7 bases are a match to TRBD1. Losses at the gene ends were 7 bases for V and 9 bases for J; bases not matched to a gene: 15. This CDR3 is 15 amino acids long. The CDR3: CASKLQGDGPWPQHF. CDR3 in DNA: TGTGCCAGCAAACTTCAGGGGGATGGGCCATGGCCCCAGCATTTT.

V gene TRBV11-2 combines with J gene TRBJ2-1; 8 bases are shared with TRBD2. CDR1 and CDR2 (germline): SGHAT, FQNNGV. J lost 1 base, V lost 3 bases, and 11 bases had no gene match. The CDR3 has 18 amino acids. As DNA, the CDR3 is TGTGCCAGCAGCTTGCAACGGGGGGGGCTAAGGTCCTACAATGAGCAGTTCTTC. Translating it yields CASSLQRGGLRSYNEQFF.

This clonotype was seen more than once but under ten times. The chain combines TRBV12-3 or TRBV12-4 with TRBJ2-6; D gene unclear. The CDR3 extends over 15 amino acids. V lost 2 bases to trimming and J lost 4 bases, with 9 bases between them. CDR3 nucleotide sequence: TGTGCCAGCAGTTTACCGGGCACGGGGGCCAACGTCCTGACTTTC. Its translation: CASSLPGTGANVLTF.

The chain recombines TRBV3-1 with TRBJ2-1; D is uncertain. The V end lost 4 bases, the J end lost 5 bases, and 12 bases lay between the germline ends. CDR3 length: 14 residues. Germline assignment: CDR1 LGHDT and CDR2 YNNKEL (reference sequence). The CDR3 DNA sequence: TGTGCCAGCAGCCCGGACCTAAGGAACAATGAGCAGTTCTTC. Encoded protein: CASSPDLRNNEQFF.

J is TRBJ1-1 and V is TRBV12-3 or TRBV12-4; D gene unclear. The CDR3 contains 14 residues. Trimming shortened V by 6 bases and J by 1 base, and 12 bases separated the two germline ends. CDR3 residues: CASRSVGGNTEAFF. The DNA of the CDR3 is TGTGCCAGCAGGTCTGTCGGAGGGAACACTGAAGCTTTCTTT.

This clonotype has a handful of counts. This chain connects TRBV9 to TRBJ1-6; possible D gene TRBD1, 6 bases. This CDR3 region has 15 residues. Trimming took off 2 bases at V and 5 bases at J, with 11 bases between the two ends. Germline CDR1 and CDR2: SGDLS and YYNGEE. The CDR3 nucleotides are TGTGCCAGCAGCGTCCTCGGACAGAATAATTCACCCCTCCACTTT. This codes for CASSVLGQNNSPLHF.

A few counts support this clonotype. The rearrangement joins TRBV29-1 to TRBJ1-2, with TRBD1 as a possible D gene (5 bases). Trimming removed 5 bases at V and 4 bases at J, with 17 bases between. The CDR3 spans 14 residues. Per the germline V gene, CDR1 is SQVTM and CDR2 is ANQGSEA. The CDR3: CSVINRPGGYGYTF. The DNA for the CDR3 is TGCAGCGTTATTAATCGCCCGGGGGGCTATGGCTACACCTTC. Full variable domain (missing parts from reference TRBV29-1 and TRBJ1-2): SAVISQKPSRDICQRGTSLTIQCQVDSQVTMMFWYRQQPGQSLTLIATANQGSEATYESGFVIDKFPISRPNLTFSTLTVSNMSPEDSSIYLCSVINRPGGYGYTFGSGTRLTVV.

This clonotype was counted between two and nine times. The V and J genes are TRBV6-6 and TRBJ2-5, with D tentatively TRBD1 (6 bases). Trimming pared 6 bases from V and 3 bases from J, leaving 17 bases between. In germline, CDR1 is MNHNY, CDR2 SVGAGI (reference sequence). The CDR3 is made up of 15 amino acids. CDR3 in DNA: TGTGCCAGCAGCATCCCGGGACAAGTAAAAGAGACCCAGTACTTC. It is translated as CASSIPGQVKETQYF.

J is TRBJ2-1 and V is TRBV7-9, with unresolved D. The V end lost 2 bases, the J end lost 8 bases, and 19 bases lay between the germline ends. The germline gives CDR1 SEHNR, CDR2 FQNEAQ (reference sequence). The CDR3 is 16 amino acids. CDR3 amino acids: CASSLLSAQLSDEQFF. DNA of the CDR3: TGTGCCAGCAGCTTACTGTCGGCCCAGCTCAGCGATGAGCAGTTCTTC.

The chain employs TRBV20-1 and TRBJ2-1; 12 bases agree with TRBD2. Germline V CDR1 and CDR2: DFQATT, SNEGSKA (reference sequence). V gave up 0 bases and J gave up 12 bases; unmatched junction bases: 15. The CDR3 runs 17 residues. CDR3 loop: CSARDPLPSGGAPRQFF. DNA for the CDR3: TGCAGTGCTAGAGACCCCCTCCCTAGCGGGGGGGCCCCCAGGCAGTTCTTC.

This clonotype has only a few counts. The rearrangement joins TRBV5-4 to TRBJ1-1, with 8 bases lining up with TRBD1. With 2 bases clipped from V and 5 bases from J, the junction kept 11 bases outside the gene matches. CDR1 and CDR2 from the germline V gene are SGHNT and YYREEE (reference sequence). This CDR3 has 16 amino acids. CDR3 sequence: CASSLRQGIFATEAFF. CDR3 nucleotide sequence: TGTGCCAGCAGCTTACGACAGGGGATCTTCGCTACTGAAGCTTTCTTT. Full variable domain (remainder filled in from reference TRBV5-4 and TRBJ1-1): ETGVTQSPTHLIKTRGQQVTLRCSSQSGHNTVSWYQQALGQGPQFIFQYYREEENGRGNFPPRFSGLQFPNYSSELNVNALELDDSALYLCASSLRQGIFATEAFFGQGTRLTVV.

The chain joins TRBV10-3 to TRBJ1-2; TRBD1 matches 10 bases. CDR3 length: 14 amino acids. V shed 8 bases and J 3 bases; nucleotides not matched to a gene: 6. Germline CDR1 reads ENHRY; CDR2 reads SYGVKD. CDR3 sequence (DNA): TGTGCCATCCGGCGGACAGGGGGAGACTATGGCTACACCTTC. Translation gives CAIRRTGGDYGYTF.

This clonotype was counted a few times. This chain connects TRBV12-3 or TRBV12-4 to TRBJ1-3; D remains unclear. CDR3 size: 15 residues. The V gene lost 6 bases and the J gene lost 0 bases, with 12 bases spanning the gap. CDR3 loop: CASSQDISSGNTIYF. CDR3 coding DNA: TGTGCCAGCAGCCAAGACATTAGCTCTGGAAACACCATATATTTT.

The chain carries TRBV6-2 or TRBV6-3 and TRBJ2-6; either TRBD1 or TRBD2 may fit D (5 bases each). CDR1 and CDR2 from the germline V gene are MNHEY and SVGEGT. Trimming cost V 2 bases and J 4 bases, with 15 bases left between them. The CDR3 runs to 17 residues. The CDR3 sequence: CASSYAGTFSGANVLTF. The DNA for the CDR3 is TGTGCCAGCAGTTACGCCGGGACCTTCTCAGGGGCCAACGTCCTGACTTTC.

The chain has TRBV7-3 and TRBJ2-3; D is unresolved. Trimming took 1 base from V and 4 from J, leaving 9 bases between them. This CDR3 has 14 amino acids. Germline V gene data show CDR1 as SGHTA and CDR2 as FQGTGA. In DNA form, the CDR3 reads TGTGCCAGCAGCTTAAGCGGCTTACCAGATACGCAGTATTTT. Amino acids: CASSLSGLPDTQYF. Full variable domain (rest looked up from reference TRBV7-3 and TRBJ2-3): GAGVSQTPSNKVTEKGKYVELRCDPISGHTALYWYRQSLGQGPEFLIYFQGTGAADDSGLPNDRFFAVRPEGSVSTLKIQRTERGDSAVYLCASSLSGLPDTQYFGPGTRLTVL.

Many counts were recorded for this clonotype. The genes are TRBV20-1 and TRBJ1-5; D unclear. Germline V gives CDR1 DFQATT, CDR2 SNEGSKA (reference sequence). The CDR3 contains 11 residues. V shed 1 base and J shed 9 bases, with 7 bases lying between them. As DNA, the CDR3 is TGCAGTGCTAGAGTTGGAGGGCCCCAGCATTTT. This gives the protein CSARVGGPQHF.

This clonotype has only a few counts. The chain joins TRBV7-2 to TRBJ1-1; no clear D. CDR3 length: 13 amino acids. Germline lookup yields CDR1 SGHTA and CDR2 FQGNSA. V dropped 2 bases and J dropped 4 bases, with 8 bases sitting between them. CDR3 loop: CASSLYQPTEAFF. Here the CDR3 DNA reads TGTGCCAGCAGCTTATACCAACCCACTGAAGCTTTCTTT.

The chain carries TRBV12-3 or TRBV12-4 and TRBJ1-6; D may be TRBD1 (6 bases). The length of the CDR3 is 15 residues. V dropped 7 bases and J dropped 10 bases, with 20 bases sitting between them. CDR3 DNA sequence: TGTGCCAGCACCATAAACACAGGGAGGTGGTCACCCCTCCACTTT. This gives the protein CASTINTGRWSPLHF.

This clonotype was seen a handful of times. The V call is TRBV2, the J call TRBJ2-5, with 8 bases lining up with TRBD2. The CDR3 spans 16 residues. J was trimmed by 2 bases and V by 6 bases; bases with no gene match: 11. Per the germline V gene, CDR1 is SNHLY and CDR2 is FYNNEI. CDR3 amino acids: CASSPGLARFQETQYF. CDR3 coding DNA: TGTGCCAGCAGCCCTGGACTAGCAAGATTTCAAGAGACCCAGTACTTC.

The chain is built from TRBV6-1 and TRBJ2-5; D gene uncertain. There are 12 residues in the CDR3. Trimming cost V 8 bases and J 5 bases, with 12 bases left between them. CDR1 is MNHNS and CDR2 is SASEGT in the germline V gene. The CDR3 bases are TGTGCCAGCCCGTCGGGTTTGGAGACCCAGTACTTC. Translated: CASPSGLETQYF.

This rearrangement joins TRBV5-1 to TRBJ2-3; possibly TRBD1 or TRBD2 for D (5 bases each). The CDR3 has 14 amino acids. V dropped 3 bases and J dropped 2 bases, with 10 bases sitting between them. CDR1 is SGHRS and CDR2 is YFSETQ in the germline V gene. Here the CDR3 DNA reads TGCGCCAGCAGCTGGGACCACCTCACAGATACGCAGTATTTT. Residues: CASSWDHLTDTQYF.

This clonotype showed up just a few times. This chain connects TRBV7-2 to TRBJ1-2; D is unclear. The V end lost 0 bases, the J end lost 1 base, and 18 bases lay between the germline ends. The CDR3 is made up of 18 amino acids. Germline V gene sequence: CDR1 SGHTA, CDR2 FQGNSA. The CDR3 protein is CASSLAGGAAGLNYGYTF. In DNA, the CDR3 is TGTGCCAGCAGCTTAGCAGGTGGCGCCGCCGGCCTTAACTATGGCTACACCTTC.

Here the CDR3 DNA reads TGCGCCACGCTACAGGGGAACACTGAAGCTTTCTTT. It yields the protein CATLQGNTEAFF. The genes are TRBV5-1 and TRBJ1-1; D perhaps matches TRBD1 (6 bases). Germline loops: CDR1 SGHRS, CDR2 YFSETQ. The CDR3 has 12 residues. Trimming shortened V by 9 bases and J by 1 base, and 10 bases separated the two germline ends.

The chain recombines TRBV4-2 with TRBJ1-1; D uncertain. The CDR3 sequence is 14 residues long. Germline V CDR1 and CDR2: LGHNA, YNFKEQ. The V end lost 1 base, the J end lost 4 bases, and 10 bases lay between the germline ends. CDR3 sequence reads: CASSQAGRVTEAFF. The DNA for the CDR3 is TGTGCCAGCAGCCAAGCAGGAAGGGTCACTGAAGCTTTCTTT.

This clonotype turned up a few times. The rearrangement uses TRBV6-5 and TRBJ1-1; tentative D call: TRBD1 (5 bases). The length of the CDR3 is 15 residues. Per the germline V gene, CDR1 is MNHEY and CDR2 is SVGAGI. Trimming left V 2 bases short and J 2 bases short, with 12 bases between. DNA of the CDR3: TGTGCCAGCAGTTACGGGGCCAGTATTAACACTGAAGCTTTCTTT. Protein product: CASSYGASINTEAFF.

The CDR3: CASSYNRDTTIYF. CDR3 DNA: TGTGCCAGCAGCTACAACAGGGACACCACCATATATTTT. J is TRBJ1-3 and V is TRBV7-9; D may be TRBD1 (6 bases). CDR3 length: 13 amino acids. Trimming removed 4 bases from V and 9 bases from J, with 13 bases in between. Germline V gene lookup returns CDR1 SEHNR and CDR2 FQNEAQ (reference sequence).